A selection of T cell receptor beta chains follows, all from one sample in a study of T cell changes during pregnancy in multiple sclerosis. The protocol was immunoSEQ multiplex PCR, while the TCRdb copy is restricted to in-frame clones and leaves out a portion. The data contain 30,000 to 35,000 clones, around 90% of them singletons. This sample comprised CD8+ T cells from peripheral blood mononuclear cells, obtained after pregnancy. All receptors derive from a female donor with multiple sclerosis, enrolled in a pregnancy study. Both conserved end residues are part of each CDR3. D genes are given only for firm matches. Only part of the rows carry a size: once, few, many, or a class if the clone is expanded.

V,J,size,D,DNA,CDR3
TRBV11-2,TRBJ2-3,-,-,TGTGCCAGCAGCTCCTCGTTCGAGGGGCAGTATTTT,CASSSSFEGQYF
TRBV7-2,TRBJ2-5,-,TRBD1,TGTGCCAGCAGCCAGGGGGCAGCCAAGTACCAAGAGACCCAGTACTTC,CASSQGAAKYQETQYF
TRBV21-1,TRBJ1-2,-,-,TGTGCCAGCAGCACATACAGGGTCTATGGCTACACCTTC,CASSTYRVYGYTF
TRBV6-5,TRBJ2-3,many,TRBD1,TGTGCCAGCAGGACCCAGGGGGCCCCTCTCAATACGCAGTATTTT,CASRTQGAPLNTQYF
TRBV10-3,TRBJ1-2,-,-,TGTGCCATCAGTGAAGTTCCGGGAATCAACTATGGCTACACCTTC,CAISEVPGINYGYTF
TRBV27,TRBJ1-1,-,-,TGTGCCAGCAGTCACCAGACAGGGAACACTGAAGCTTTCTTT,CASSHQTGNTEAFF
TRBV7-2,TRBJ2-7,once,-,TGTGCCAGCAGGCTTAGGGGTGGAAACGAGCAGTACTTC,CASRLRGGNEQYF
TRBV7-9,TRBJ1-2,few,-,TGTGCCAGCAGCTTAGGAGGATATGGCTACACCTTC,CASSLGGYGYTF
TRBV19,TRBJ2-1,-,-,TGTGCCAGTACCATGGGCAGGGGACATGAGCAGTTCTTC,CASTMGRGHEQFF
TRBV9,TRBJ1-5,-,-,TGTGCCAGCAGCGGGGAGGGGGGGAATCAGCCCCAGCATTTT,CASSGEGGNQPQHF
TRBV7-9,TRBJ2-3,-,-,TGTGCCAGCAGCTTAGTCGGGGGAAACACAGATACGCAGTATTTT,CASSLVGGNTDTQYF
TRBV9,TRBJ1-5,-,TRBD1,TGTGCCAGCAGCGTGGCAGGGGGACAGCCCCAGCATTTT,CASSVAGGQPQHF
TRBV9,TRBJ1-1,-,TRBD1,TGTGCCAGCAGCGCGACAGGGGGCGGGGGCACTGAAGCTTTCTTT,CASSATGGGGTEAFF
TRBV11-2,TRBJ2-1,-,-,TGTGCCAGCAGCTTAGAAACAGAGGGCCGATACAATGAGCAGTTCTTC,CASSLETEGRYNEQFF
TRBV9,TRBJ2-5,-,TRBD2,TGTGCCAGCAGCGTAGGAGGGACTACCTTCGGAGAGACCCAGTACTTC,CASSVGGTTFGETQYF
TRBV19,TRBJ2-1,-,TRBD1,TGTGCCAGTAGTCCCACAGGGGGCGGTTGGAATGAGCAGTTCTTC,CASSPTGGGWNEQFF
TRBV5-5,TRBJ1-5,-,-,TGTGCCAGCAGCTTGACGCAGACTATTAGCAATCAGCCCCAGCATTTT,CASSLTQTISNQPQHF
TRBV9,TRBJ2-3,once,TRBD2,TGTGCCAGCAGCGAGGAGCGGGGGGACCTCACAGATACGCAGTATTTT,CASSEERGDLTDTQYF
TRBV11-1,TRBJ1-1,few,-,TGTGCCAGCAGCTTAGATCGGGGGAACACTGAAGCTTTCTTT,CASSLDRGNTEAFF
TRBV7-9,TRBJ1-1,-,-,TGTGCCAGCACCCCTCGGGGGGGGGCGAACACTGAAGCTTTCTTT,CASTPRGGANTEAFF
TRBV11-3,TRBJ2-7,-,TRBD1,TGTGCCAGCAGCTCACGGACAGGGGAGGACGAGCAGTACTTC,CASSSRTGEDEQYF
TRBV30,TRBJ1-6,-,-,TGTGCCTGGAGTGCGGACACGGAACATTCACCCCTCCACTTT,CAWSADTEHSPLHF
TRBV4-3,TRBJ1-2,once,-,TGCGCCAGCAGCCCGAAGGTTTGGGCAGTCGACGGTGTCTATGGCTACACCTTC,CASSPKVWAVDGVYGYTF
TRBV2,TRBJ2-7,-,TRBD2,TGTGCCAGCAGCACTAGCGCGACCTACGAGCAGTACTTC,CASSTSATYEQYF
TRBV9,TRBJ2-3,-,-,TGTGCCAGCAGCGGAGGGTTGGCAAGCACAGATACGCAGTATTTT,CASSGGLASTDTQYF
TRBV6-5,TRBJ2-7,few,TRBD1,TGTGCCAGCAGTTACGGGACAGGGGGCTTCTACGAGCAGTACTTC,CASSYGTGGFYEQYF
TRBV6-5,TRBJ1-2,-,-,TGTGCCAGCAGTTACTCCACAAGCGGCTCTAACTATGGCTACACCTTC,CASSYSTSGSNYGYTF
TRBV6-5,TRBJ2-1,-,TRBD1,TGTGCCAGCAGTACGGGGACAGGCCCCTACAATGAGCAGTTCTTC,CASSTGTGPYNEQFF
TRBV30,TRBJ2-1,once,TRBD2,TGTGCCTGGAGTGTACCGTCTAGCGGCACAAATGAGCAGTTCTTC,CAWSVPSSGTNEQFF
TRBV27,TRBJ2-1,-,-,TGTGCCACCCGGTTAAGCGCTTTGAGCTCCTACAATGAGCAGTTCTTC,CATRLSALSSYNEQFF
TRBV6-5,TRBJ2-3,once,-,TGTGCCAGCACCCCCATGGAGGGGTTAGATACGCAGTATTTT,CASTPMEGLDTQYF
TRBV11-2,TRBJ2-7,-,-,TGTGCCAGCAGCTTAGTGGCAGGGAGGTCCTACGAGCAGTACTTC,CASSLVAGRSYEQYF
TRBV6-1,TRBJ1-1,-,TRBD1,TGTGCCAGCAGGGAACAGGGGCTGGGCACTGAAGCTTTCTTT,CASREQGLGTEAFF
TRBV9,TRBJ2-4,-,-,TGTGCCAGCGGCGGTGGGGGGTGGGTGGACATTCAGTACTTC,CASGGGGWVDIQYF
TRBV27,TRBJ1-4,-,TRBD1,TGTGCCAGCACTACGGACAGGGCGAATGAAAAACTGTTTTTT,CASTTDRANEKLFF
TRBV13,TRBJ2-7,-,TRBD2,TGTGCCAGCAGCTCCCCTAGCGGGGGTCACGAGCAGTACTTC,CASSSPSGGHEQYF
TRBV29-1,TRBJ1-4,-,-,TGCAGCGTTGAAGATTTTGGGGGGGTAGTACCTAATGAAAAACTGTTTTTT,CSVEDFGGVVPNEKLFF
TRBV14,TRBJ1-2,-,-,TGTGCCAGCAGCTTCGTCAACTATGGCTACACCTTC,CASSFVNYGYTF
TRBV9,TRBJ2-7,once,TRBD2,TGTGCCAGCAGCGATACTAGCGGGGTACAAGAGCAGTACTTC,CASSDTSGVQEQYF
TRBV27,TRBJ2-1,-,-,TGTGCCAGCAGTTTGCCAGGCCCGTACAATGAGCAGTTCTTC,CASSLPGPYNEQFF
TRBV9,TRBJ2-5,-,TRBD1,TGTGCCAGCAGCGTAGGGGGAACAGGGGGCTTAGAGACCCAGTACTTC,CASSVGGTGGLETQYF
TRBV6-6,TRBJ1-1,-,TRBD1,TGTGCCAGCAGTTATCTTCGACAGGGGGCGCCCACTGAAGCTTTCTTT,CASSYLRQGAPTEAFF
TRBV29-1,TRBJ1-1,few,-,TGCAGCGTTGAAGGAACACAGGAGAACACTGAAGCTTTCTTT,CSVEGTQENTEAFF
TRBV7-6,TRBJ2-5,once,-,TGTGCCAGCAGCTACACCCGCATGACAGATTTACAAGAGACCCAGTACTTC,CASSYTRMTDLQETQYF